Presented here are 25 T cell receptor beta chains from one specimen sequenced in a study of T-cell reconstitution after alpha-beta-depleted transplantation in children. The library targeted TCRbeta and was prepared with unique molecular identifiers. TCRdb passed the PCR reads through MiXCR, listing each CDR3 protein once. The profile shows over 150,000 distinct CDR3 sequences, about 6.6% of them singletons. Sequences were derived from PBMCs, sampled before TCRalphabeta/CD19-depleted stem cell transplant. Source of these receptors: a boy between 2 and 10 years old with acute lymphoblastic leukemia, due to receive a stem cell transplant.

This clonotype was found many times. This chain joins TRBV29-1 and TRBJ2-7, with unresolved D. V was cut by 2 bases and J by 4 bases, with 6 bases left in between. CDR1 SQVTM and CDR2 ANQGSEA come from the germline V gene. CDR3 length: 11 residues. The CDR3, as DNA: TGCAGCGTTGAAAAGGGTTACGAGCAGTACTTC. It translates to CSVEKGYEQYF.

This clonotype was recorded many times. The V gene is TRBV28, the J gene TRBJ1-1; D not resolved. The V end lost 4 bases, the J end lost 1 base, and 10 bases lay between the germline ends. Germline V gene lookup returns CDR1 MDHEN and CDR2 SYDVKM. There are 14 residues in the CDR3. CDR3 sequence: CASSSGWGNTEAFF. The CDR3 bases are TGTGCCAGCAGTTCCGGTTGGGGGAACACTGAAGCTTTCTTT.

At least ten counts were recorded for this clonotype. The chain has TRBV28 and TRBJ2-3, with 9 bases aligning to TRBD1. Germline V gene data show CDR1 as MDHEN and CDR2 as SYDVKM. CDR3 length: 14 amino acids. V was pared by 7 bases and J by 5 bases, with 7 bases of the junction left unmatched. CDR3: CASKDRGTGDTQYF. CDR3 sequence (DNA): TGTGCCAGCAAAGACAGGGGGACAGGAGATACGCAGTATTTT. Supplemented by reference TRBV28 and TRBJ2-3, the full variable domain reads DVKVTQSSRYLVKRTGEKVFLECVQDMDHENMFWYRQDPGLGLRLIYFSYDVKMKEKGDIPEGYSVSREKKERFSLILESASTNQTSMYLCASKDRGTGDTQYFGPGTRLTVL.

This clonotype came up many times. The chain couples TRBV7-8 to TRBJ2-1; D is possibly TRBD1 or TRBD2 (5 bases each). The germline V and J ends were trimmed by 5 bases and 6 bases, with 20 bases remaining between them. CDR3 length equals 16 residues. Germline CDR1 is SGHVS and CDR2 is FQNEAQ. The CDR3: CASSRTVGTQGNEQFF. As DNA, the CDR3 is TGTGCCAGCAGCCGAACGGTCGGGACCCAAGGCAATGAGCAGTTCTTC. The full variable domain, completed using reference TRBV7-8 and TRBJ2-1, is GAGVSQSPRYKVAKRGQDVALRCDPISGHVSLFWYQQALGQGPEFLTYFQNEAQLDKSGLPSDRFFAERPEGSVSTLKIQRTQQEDSAVYLCASSRTVGTQGNEQFFGPGTRLTVL.

The table lists this clonotype with many counts. Here the CDR3 reads CSARQGVKADTQYF. The CDR3 nucleotides read TGCAGTGCACGACAGGGGGTTAAAGCAGATACGCAGTATTTT. This chain uses TRBV20-1 with TRBJ2-3; the match to TRBD1 covers 9 bases. There are 14 residues in the CDR3. J lost 4 bases, V lost 6 bases, and 8 bases had no gene match. Germline V gives CDR1 DFQATT, CDR2 SNEGSKA (reference sequence).

In this sample, this clonotype turned up many times. The chain is built from TRBV6-5 and TRBJ1-5, with D maybe TRBD1 (5 bases). V lost 8 bases to trimming and J lost 0 bases, with 14 bases between them. The CDR3 is 15 amino acids. From germline, CDR1 is MNHEY and CDR2 SVGAGI. The CDR3 spells CASSRQTDSNQPQHF. CDR3 bases: TGTGCCAGCTCGCGACAGACTGATAGCAATCAGCCCCAGCATTTT.

This clonotype was detected only a few times. The CDR3 sequence is CASRRGGGGRNQPQHF. DNA of the CDR3: TGTGCCAGCAGAAGGGGAGGGGGAGGGCGCAATCAGCCCCAGCATTTT. The rearrangement joins TRBV28 to TRBJ1-5; D is possibly TRBD1 (6 bases). The length of the CDR3 is 16 residues. V was trimmed by 6 bases and J by 2 bases, leaving 17 bases between them. CDR1 and CDR2 from the germline V gene are MDHEN and SYDVKM.

This clonotype was seen ten or more times. The chain couples TRBV18 to TRBJ2-5; D is perhaps TRBD2 (6 bases). V dropped 6 bases and J dropped 4 bases, with 15 bases sitting between them. The CDR3 extends over 14 amino acids. Germline V lookup: CDR1 KGHSH, CDR2 LQKENI. The CDR3 nucleotides are TGTGCCAGCTCCCCCGGGGGAGGCGGAGAGACCCAGTACTTC. Its protein product is CASSPGGGGETQYF.

The chain is built from TRBV10-3 and TRBJ1-5; tentatively, D is TRBD1 (5 bases). Trimming pared 6 bases from V and 5 bases from J, leaving 11 bases between. CDR1 and CDR2 from the germline V gene are ENHRY and SYGVKD. CDR3 size: 13 residues. CDR3 DNA: TGTGCCATCAGAAGGGACGGAGATCAGCCCCAGCATTTT. Translation: CAIRRDGDQPQHF.

This clonotype was recorded many times. The chain combines TRBV7-2 with TRBJ2-1, with D unclear. The CDR3 has 15 amino acids. The V gene lost 3 bases and the J gene lost 4 bases, with 13 bases spanning the gap. From germline, CDR1 is SGHTA and CDR2 FQGNSA. The CDR3 DNA sequence: TGTGCCAGCAGCTTCGAAGCTAGAGTTTACAATGAGCAGTTCTTC. Protein sequence: CASSFEARVYNEQFF.

This clonotype was seen repeatedly, ten times or more. V is TRBV12-5 and J is TRBJ2-1, with 10 nucleotides matching TRBD2. Per germline, CDR1 LGHNT and CDR2 FRNRAP. CDR3 length: 16 residues. The V segment lost 5 bases and the J segment 4 bases; nucleotides outside the gene matches: 8. The CDR3 sequence: CASGPPGTSVYNEQFF. CDR3 bases: TGTGCTAGTGGTCCCCCCGGGACTAGCGTTTACAATGAGCAGTTCTTC.

This clonotype was counted ten times or more. The chain carries TRBV5-1 and TRBJ2-2; the match to TRBD2 covers 11 bases. CDR3 length: 17 amino acids. J was trimmed by 4 bases and V by 1 base; bases with no gene match: 6. Germline CDR1 reads SGHRS; CDR2 reads YFSETQ. The CDR3 nucleotides are TGCGCCAGCAGCTTGACTGGACTAGCGGGTCGCACCGGGGAGCTGTTTTTT. It specifies CASSLTGLAGRTGELFF.

This clonotype has at least ten counts. The chain has TRBV24-1 and TRBJ2-1; D perhaps matches TRBD2 (6 bases). CDR3 size: 16 residues. CDR1 and CDR2 (germline): KGHDR, SFDVKD. Trimming removed 1 base from V and 5 bases from J, with 14 bases in between. In DNA form, the CDR3 reads TGTGCCACCAGTGATTTTTCGGGGACTGGAGACAATGAGCAGTTCTTC. Translation: CATSDFSGTGDNEQFF.

This clonotype was recorded a few times. The chain joins TRBV29-1 to TRBJ2-1; tentatively, D is TRBD1 or TRBD2 (7 bases each). This CDR3 has 13 residues. V lost 6 bases and J 6 bases, leaving 15 bases between the germline ends. Germline CDR1 reads SQVTM; CDR2 reads ANQGSEA. The CDR3: CSVRGGSSNEQFF. The CDR3 bases are TGCAGCGTCAGGGGGGGATCGTCCAATGAGCAGTTCTTC.

In its sample, this clonotype was seen many times. The chain combines TRBV20-1 with TRBJ2-1, with 10 bases fitting TRBD2. The CDR3 runs to 17 residues. V lost 0 bases to trimming and J lost 4 bases; unmatched junction nucleotides: 9. Germline assignment: CDR1 DFQATT and CDR2 SNEGSKA (reference sequence). The CDR3 DNA sequence: TGCAGTGCTAGAGAAGGATCGGGACTAGCGTTATACAATGAGCAGTTCTTC. Amino acid sequence: CSAREGSGLALYNEQFF.

This clonotype was detected ten times or more. This chain links TRBV7-9 with TRBJ2-2; the D gene is possibly TRBD2 (5 bases). V was clipped by 5 bases and J by 1 base, with 8 bases between them. The CDR3 is 14 residues long. CDR1 SEHNR and CDR2 FQNEAQ come from the germline V gene (reference sequence). This chain's CDR3 is CASSEEGNTGELFF. The CDR3 nucleotides are TGTGCCAGCAGCGAAGAGGGGAACACCGGGGAGCTGTTTTTT.

This clonotype was counted ten times or more. The chain employs TRBV29-1 and TRBJ1-3; D gene unclear. V gave up 4 bases and J gave up 4 bases, with 8 bases separating them. This CDR3 is built from 12 residues. Germline V lookup: CDR1 SQVTM, CDR2 ANQGSEA. CDR3 nucleotides: TGCAGCGTTGTAGTGAGCGGAAACACCATATATTTT. Amino acid sequence: CSVVVSGNTIYF.

V is TRBV11-3 and J is TRBJ2-1; TRBD2 might be the D (5 bases). Trimming removed 2 bases at V and 8 bases at J, with 13 bases between. From germline, CDR1 is SGHNT and CDR2 YENEEA. The CDR3 contains 14 residues. This CDR3 reads CASSLTTSLDEQFF. DNA for the CDR3: TGTGCCAGCAGCTTAACCACTAGTCTCGATGAGCAGTTCTTC.

The chain carries TRBV28 and TRBJ1-3; D gene ambiguous. CDR1 MDHEN and CDR2 SYDVKM come from the germline V gene. The ends were cut back, 3 bases at V and 1 base at J, with 13 bases in the middle. There are 16 residues in the CDR3. The CDR3 sequence: CASSFGRFRSGNTIYF. CDR3 sequence (DNA): TGTGCCAGCAGTTTCGGCAGGTTTAGGTCTGGAAACACCATATATTTT.

A few counts support this clonotype. The chain couples TRBV7-2 to TRBJ2-3; D is perhaps TRBD1 (7 bases). V dropped 5 bases and J dropped 3 bases, with 12 bases sitting between them. This CDR3 has 14 residues. Germline V lookup: CDR1 SGHTA, CDR2 FQGNSA. CDR3 protein: CASSQGGFTDTQYF. DNA for the CDR3: TGTGCCAGCAGCCAGGGGGGATTTACAGATACGCAGTATTTT.

The chain combines TRBV12-3 or TRBV12-4 with TRBJ1-6, with a possible D match to TRBD1 (5 bases). Trimming removed 2 bases at V and 9 bases at J, with 14 bases between. The CDR3 runs to 15 residues. The CDR3 region is CASSLRPRQTSPLHF. CDR3 in DNA: TGTGCCAGCAGTTTACGCCCCAGACAGACTTCACCCCTCCACTTT.

This clonotype was observed a few times. The V and J genes are TRBV28 and TRBJ2-6; D remains ambiguous. The germline V gene encodes CDR1 MDHEN and CDR2 SYDVKM. The V end was cut by 5 bases, the J end by 0 bases, with 8 bases between. The CDR3 runs 15 residues. CDR3 protein: CASSPQFSGANVLTF. The CDR3 bases are TGTGCCAGCAGTCCACAGTTCTCTGGGGCCAACGTCCTGACTTTC.

The chain carries TRBV21-1 and TRBJ2-3; the D call TRBD2 from the table was never checked on the DNA. TRBV21-1 is a pseudogene. The CDR3 loop spans 17 amino acids. The CDR3 protein is CASSPLFTTGNTDTQYF. In nucleotides, the CDR3 is TGTGCCAGCAGCCCGTTATTTACTACCGGAAACACAGATACGCAGTATTTT.

This clonotype has ten or more counts. The chain combines TRBV7-9 with TRBJ2-1, with 8 bases fitting TRBD2. J was trimmed by 9 bases and V by 5 bases; bases with no gene match: 18. CDR1 is SEHNR, CDR2 FQNEAQ, per germline (reference sequence). This CDR3 is built from 17 residues. DNA for the CDR3: TGTGCCAGCAGCACCAGCCCCACCGGACTAGCTACGGGTGAGCAGTTCTTC. It yields the protein CASSTSPTGLATGEQFF.

This clonotype was picked up a small number of times. The V gene is TRBV4-3, the J gene TRBJ1-4; weak D call: TRBD1 (5 bases). From germline, CDR1 is LGHNA and CDR2 YSLEER. The length of the CDR3 is 19 residues. The V end lost 0 bases, the J end lost 5 bases, and 22 bases lay between the germline ends. The CDR3 nucleotides read TGCGCCAGCAGCCAAGATAACCGGCCGGAAGTCGGGGGGAATGAAAAACTGTTTTTT. Translated: CASSQDNRPEVGGNEKLFF.